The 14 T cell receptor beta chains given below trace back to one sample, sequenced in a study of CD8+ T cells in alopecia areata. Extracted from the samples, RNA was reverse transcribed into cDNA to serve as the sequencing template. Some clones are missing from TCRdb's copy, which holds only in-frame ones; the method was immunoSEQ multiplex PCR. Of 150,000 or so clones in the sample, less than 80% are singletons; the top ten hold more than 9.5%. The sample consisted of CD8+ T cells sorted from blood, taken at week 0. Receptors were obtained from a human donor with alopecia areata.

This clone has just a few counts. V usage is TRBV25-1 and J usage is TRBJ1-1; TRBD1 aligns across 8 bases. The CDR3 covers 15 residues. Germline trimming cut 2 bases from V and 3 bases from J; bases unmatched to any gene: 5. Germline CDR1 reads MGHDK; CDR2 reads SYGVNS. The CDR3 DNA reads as TGTGCCAGCAGTGAAACCGGGACAGGTCACACTGAAGCTTTCTTT. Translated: CASSETGTGHTEAFF.

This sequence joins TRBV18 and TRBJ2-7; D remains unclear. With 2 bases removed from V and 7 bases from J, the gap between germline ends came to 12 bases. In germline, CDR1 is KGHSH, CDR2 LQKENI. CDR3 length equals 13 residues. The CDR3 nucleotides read TGTGCCAGCTCACCAATTAACCCTGGAGAGCAGTACTTC. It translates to CASSPINPGEQYF.

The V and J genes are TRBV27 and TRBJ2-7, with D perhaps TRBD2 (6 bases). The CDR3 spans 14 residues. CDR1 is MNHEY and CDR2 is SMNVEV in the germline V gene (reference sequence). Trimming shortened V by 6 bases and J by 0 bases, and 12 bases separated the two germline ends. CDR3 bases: TGTGCCAGCAGGAGACTAGGGAACTCCTACGAGCAGTACTTC. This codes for CASRRLGNSYEQYF.

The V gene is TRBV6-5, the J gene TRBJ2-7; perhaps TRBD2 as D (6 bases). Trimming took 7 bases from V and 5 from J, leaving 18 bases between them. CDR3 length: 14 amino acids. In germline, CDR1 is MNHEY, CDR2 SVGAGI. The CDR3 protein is CASTDGRPSDEQYF. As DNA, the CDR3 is TGTGCCAGCACCGACGGGCGGCCTAGCGACGAGCAGTACTTC.

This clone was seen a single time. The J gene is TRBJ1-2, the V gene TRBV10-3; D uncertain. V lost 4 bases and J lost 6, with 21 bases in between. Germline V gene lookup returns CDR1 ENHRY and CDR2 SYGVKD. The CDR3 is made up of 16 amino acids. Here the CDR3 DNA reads TGTGCCATCAGTGGAACTAGGTACCTTCGCCCCGATGGCTACACCTTC. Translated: CAISGTRYLRPDGYTF.

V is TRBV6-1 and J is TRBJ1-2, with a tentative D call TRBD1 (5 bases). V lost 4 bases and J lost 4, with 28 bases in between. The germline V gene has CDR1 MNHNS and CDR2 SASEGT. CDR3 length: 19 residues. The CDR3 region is CASSVSTQTATLWGYGYTF. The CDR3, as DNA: TGTGCCAGCAGTGTATCTACCCAGACAGCCACCCTATGGGGCTATGGCTACACCTTC.

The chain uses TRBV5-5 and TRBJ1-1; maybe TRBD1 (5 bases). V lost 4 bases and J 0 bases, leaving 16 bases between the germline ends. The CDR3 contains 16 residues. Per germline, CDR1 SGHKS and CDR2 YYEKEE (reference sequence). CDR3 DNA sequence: TGTGCCAGCAGCCTGACCTCTTTGACAGTGAACACTGAAGCTTTCTTT. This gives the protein CASSLTSLTVNTEAFF.

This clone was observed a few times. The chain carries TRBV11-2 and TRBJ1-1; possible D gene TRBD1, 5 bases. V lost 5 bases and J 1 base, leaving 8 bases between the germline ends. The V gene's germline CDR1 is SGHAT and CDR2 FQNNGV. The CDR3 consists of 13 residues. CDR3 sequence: CASSLGGNTEAFF. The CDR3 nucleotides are TGTGCCAGCAGCCTCGGGGGGAACACTGAAGCTTTCTTT.

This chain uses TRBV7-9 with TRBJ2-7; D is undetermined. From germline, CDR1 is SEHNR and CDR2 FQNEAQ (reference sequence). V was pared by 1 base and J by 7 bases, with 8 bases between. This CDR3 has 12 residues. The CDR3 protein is CASSLGSLEQYF. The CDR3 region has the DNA TGTGCCAGCAGCTTAGGGTCCCTGGAGCAGTACTTC.

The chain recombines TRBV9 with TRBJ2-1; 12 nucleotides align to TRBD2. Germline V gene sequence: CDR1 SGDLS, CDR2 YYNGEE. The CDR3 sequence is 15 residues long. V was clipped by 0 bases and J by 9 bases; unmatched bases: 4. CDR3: CASSVGTSGVSEQFF. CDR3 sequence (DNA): TGTGCCAGCAGCGTAGGGACTAGCGGGGTGAGTGAGCAGTTCTTC.

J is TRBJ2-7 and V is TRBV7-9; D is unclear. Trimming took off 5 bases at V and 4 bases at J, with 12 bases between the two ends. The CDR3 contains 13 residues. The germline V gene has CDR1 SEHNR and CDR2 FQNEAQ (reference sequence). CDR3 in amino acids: CASSPGGAYEQYF. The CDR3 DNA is TGTGCCAGCAGCCCAGGTGGAGCTTACGAGCAGTACTTC.

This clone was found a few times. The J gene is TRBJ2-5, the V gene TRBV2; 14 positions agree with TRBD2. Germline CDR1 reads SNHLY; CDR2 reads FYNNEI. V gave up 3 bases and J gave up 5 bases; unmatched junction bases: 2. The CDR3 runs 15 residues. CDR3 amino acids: CASSEGLAGDETQYF. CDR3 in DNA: TGTGCCAGCAGTGAGGGACTAGCGGGGGATGAGACCCAGTACTTC.

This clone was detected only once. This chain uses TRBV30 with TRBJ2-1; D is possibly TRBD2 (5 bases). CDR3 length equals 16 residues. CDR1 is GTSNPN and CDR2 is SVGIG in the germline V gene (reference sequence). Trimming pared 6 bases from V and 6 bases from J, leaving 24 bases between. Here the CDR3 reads CACHALGRVRINEQFF. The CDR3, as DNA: TGTGCCTGCCACGCCCTAGGGCGGGTACGTATCAATGAGCAGTTCTTC.

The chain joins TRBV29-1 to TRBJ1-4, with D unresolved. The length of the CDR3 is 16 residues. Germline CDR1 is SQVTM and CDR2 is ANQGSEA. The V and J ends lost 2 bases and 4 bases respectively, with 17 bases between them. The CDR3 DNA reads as TGCAGCGTTGAAACCGGACCTACGGGCGTTAATGAAAAACTGTTTTTT. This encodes CSVETGPTGVNEKLFF.